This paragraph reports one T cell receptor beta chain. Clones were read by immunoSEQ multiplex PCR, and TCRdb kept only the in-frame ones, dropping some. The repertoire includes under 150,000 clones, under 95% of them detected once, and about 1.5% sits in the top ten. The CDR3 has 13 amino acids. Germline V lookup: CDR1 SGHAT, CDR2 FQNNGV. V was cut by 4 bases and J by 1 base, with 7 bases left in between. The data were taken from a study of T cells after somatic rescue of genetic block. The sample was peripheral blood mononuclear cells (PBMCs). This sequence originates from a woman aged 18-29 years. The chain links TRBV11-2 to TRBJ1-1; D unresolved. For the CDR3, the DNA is TGTGCCAGCAGCTCCCAACAGAACACTGAAGCTTTCTTT. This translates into CASSSQQNTEAFF.